This T cell receptor beta chain was identified during a study of CD8+CD57+ T cells in acquired aplastic anemia. About the study: Yields of DNA that came from sorted CD4+ and CD8+ cells averaged roughly 3.2 ug.

Study conclusions and caveats: The study identified roughly 29 CD8+ CDR3 sequences shared by patients and controls. Patient and control CD8+ Simpson's diversity was not significantly different.

Both TCR beta VDJ combination and CDR3 sequence profiling were carried out. Genomic DNA was the template for this profiling. TCRdb redid the calling of the reads with MiXCR, one entry per CDR3 protein. The sample includes fewer than 200,000 distinct CDR3 sequences, approximately 40% of them seen just once. Ten or more counts support this clonotype. Its antigen is still unknown. The CDR3 extends over 15 amino acids. Germline V gene sequence: CDR1 MGHRA, CDR2 YSYEKL. With 1 base clipped from V and 7 bases from J, the junction kept 8 bases outside the gene matches. The chain joins TRBV4-1 to TRBJ2-7, with 9 bases fitting TRBD2. The sequencing sample was made of sorted CD4+, CD8+, or CD8+CD57+ T cells (not recorded which) from PBMCs. The receptor was isolated from a human donor in good health. The CDR3 DNA sequence: TGCGCCAGCAGCCAAGTATTTCTAGCGGGATGGGAGCAGTACTTC. The encoded protein is CASSQVFLAGWEQYF.